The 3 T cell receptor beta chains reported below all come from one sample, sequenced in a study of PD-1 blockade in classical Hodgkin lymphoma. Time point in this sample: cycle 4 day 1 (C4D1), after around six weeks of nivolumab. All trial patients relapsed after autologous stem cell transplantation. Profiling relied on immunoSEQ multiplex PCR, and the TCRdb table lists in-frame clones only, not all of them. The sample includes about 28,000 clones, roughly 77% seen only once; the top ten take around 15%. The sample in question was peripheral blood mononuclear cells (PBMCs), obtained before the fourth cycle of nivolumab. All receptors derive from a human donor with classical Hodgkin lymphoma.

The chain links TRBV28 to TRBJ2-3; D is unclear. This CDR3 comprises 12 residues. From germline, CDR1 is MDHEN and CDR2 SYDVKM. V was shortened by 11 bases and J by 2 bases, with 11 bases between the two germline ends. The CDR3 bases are TGTGCCTCGCGAGGATTCACAGATACGCAGTATTTT. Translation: CASRGFTDTQYF.

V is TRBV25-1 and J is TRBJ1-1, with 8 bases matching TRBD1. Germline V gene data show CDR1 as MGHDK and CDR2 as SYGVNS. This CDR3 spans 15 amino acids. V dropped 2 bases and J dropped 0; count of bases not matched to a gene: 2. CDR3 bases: TGTGCCAGCAGTGAACGACAGGGGATGAACACTGAAGCTTTCTTT. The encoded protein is CASSERQGMNTEAFF.

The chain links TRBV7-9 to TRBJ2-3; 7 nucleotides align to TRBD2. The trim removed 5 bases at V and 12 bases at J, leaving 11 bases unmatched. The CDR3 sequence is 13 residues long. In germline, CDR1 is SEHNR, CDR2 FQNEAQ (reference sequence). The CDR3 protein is CASSPPSGTGQYF. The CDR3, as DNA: TGTGCCAGCAGCCCCCCGAGCGGGACGGGTCAGTATTTT.